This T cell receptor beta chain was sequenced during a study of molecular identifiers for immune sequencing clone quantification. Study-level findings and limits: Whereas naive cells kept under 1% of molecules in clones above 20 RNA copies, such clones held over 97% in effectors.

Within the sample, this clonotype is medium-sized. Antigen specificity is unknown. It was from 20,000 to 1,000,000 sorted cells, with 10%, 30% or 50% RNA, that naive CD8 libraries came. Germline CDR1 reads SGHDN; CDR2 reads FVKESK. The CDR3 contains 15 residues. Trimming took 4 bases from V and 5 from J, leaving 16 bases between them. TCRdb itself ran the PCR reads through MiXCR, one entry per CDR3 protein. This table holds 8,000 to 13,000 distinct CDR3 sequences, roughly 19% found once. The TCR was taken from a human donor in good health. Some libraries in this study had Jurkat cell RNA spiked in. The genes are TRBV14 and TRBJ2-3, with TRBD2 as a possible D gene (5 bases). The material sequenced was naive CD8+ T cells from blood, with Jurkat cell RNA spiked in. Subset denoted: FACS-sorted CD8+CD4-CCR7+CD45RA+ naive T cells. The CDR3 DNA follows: TGTGCCAGCAGCCCCCGCAAGGAGGCTGGAGATACGCAGTATTTT. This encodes CASSPRKEAGDTQYF.